A single sample is the source of the 8 T cell receptor beta chains below, sequenced in a study of early T cells in non-severe SARS-CoV-2 infection. TCRdb analysed the 5' RACE reads with MiXCR anew, one entry per CDR3 protein. This sample has 30,000 to 35,000 distinct CDR3 sequences, with 4.5% to 5% found just once. The sequenced sample was whole blood. The receptors originated from an adult who was a healthcare worker with PCR-confirmed SARS-CoV-2 infection or an uninfected control (not recorded which).

This clonotype has at least ten counts. The V call is TRBV5-1, the J call TRBJ2-2; 10 bases fit TRBD1. Germline V CDR1 and CDR2: SGHRS, YFSETQ. The CDR3 length is 14 residues. With 4 bases clipped from V and 6 bases from J, the junction kept 3 bases outside the gene matches. The CDR3 DNA sequence: TGCGCCAGCAGCCGGACAGGGGGTTCCGGGGAGCTGTTTTTT. Its translation is CASSRTGGSGELFF.

This clonotype has ten or more counts. This sequence joins TRBV30 and TRBJ1-2; 7 bases line up with TRBD1. V gave up 1 base and J gave up 5 bases; unmatched junction bases: 4. Germline assignment: CDR1 GTSNPN and CDR2 SVGIG (reference sequence). The length of the CDR3 is 13 residues. The CDR3: CAWSAQTGYGYTF. CDR3 sequence (DNA): TGTGCCTGGAGTGCTCAGACAGGGTATGGCTACACCTTC.

The gene calls are TRBV3-1 and TRBJ2-1; 11 bases are a match to TRBD2. The length of the CDR3 is 17 residues. Losses at the gene ends were 4 bases for V and 2 bases for J; bases not matched to a gene: 7. CDR1 is LGHDT and CDR2 is YNNKEL in the germline V gene (reference sequence). The CDR3 protein is CASSRLLAGGPYNEQFF. In nucleotides, the CDR3 is TGTGCCAGCAGCCGCCTCCTAGCGGGGGGACCCTACAATGAGCAGTTCTTC.

This clonotype was counted at least ten times. The J gene is TRBJ2-2, the V gene TRBV24-1; D is unresolved. Germline lookup yields CDR1 KGHDR and CDR2 SFDVKD. CDR3 length equals 14 residues. V lost 7 bases, J lost 0 bases, and 8 bases lay in between. The CDR3 here is CATSTYANTGELFF. In DNA, the CDR3 is TGTGCCACCAGCACCTACGCGAACACCGGGGAGCTGTTTTTT.

This clonotype occurred many times. The J gene is TRBJ1-2, the V gene TRBV12-3 or TRBV12-4; the D gene is possibly TRBD1 (5 bases). V was cut by 4 bases and J by 4 bases, with 16 bases left in between. The CDR3 extends over 15 amino acids. The CDR3 DNA reads as TGTGCCAGCAGTTCCCGGGGCAGCCCGGCCTATGGCTACACCTTC. The encoded protein is CASSSRGSPAYGYTF.

This clonotype was observed at least ten times. The rearrangement links TRBV3-1 to TRBJ2-2; TRBD1 matches 7 bases. Trimming removed 4 bases from V and 7 bases from J; junction bases left unmatched: 3. This CDR3 is 13 amino acids long. CDR1 is LGHDT and CDR2 is YNNKEL in the germline V gene (reference sequence). The CDR3, as DNA: TGTGCCAGCAGCCGACAGGGCGGCGGGGAGCTGTTTTTT. This gives the protein CASSRQGGGELFF.

This clonotype was detected many times. The rearrangement uses TRBV6-4 and TRBJ2-1, with unresolved D. CDR1 and CDR2 from the germline V gene are MRHNA and SNTAGT. Trimming took off 6 bases at V and 5 bases at J, with 5 bases between the two ends. This CDR3 comprises 11 residues. The CDR3 sequence: CASSRDNEQFF. The CDR3 nucleotides are TGTGCCAGCAGCCGGGACAATGAGCAGTTCTTC.

This clonotype showed up many times. The CDR3 spells CASRSPTGISGELFF. In DNA, the CDR3 is TGTGCCAGCAGATCTCCGACAGGGATCTCCGGGGAGCTGTTTTTT. J is TRBJ2-2 and V is TRBV7-9, with 7 bases that match TRBD1. Germline V gives CDR1 SEHNR, CDR2 FQNEAQ (reference sequence). The trim removed 6 bases at V and 6 bases at J, leaving 10 bases unmatched. The CDR3 has 15 residues.